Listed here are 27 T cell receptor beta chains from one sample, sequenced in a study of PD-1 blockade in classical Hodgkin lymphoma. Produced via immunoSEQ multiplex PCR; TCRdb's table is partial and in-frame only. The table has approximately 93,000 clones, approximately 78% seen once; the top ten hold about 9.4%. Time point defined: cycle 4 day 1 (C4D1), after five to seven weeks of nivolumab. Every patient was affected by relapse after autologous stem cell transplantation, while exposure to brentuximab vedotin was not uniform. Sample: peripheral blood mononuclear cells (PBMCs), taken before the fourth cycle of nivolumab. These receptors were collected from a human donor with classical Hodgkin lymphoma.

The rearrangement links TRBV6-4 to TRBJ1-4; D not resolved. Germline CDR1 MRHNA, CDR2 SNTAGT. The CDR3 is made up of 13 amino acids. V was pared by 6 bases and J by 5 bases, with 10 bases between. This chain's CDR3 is CASSEEANEKLFF. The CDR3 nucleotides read TGTGCCAGCAGCGAGGAGGCAAATGAAAAACTGTTTTTT.

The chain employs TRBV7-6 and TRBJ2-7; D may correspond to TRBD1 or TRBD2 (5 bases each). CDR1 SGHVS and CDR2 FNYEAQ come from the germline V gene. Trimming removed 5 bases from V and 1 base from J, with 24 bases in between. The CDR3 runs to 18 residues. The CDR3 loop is CASSPRPGTPVFSYEQYF. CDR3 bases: TGTGCCAGCAGCCCCAGGCCAGGGACCCCTGTCTTTTCCTACGAGCAGTACTTC.

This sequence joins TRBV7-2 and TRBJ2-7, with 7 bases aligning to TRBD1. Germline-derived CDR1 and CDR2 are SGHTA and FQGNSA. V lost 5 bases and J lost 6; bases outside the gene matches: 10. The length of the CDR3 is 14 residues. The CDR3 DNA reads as TGTGCCAGCAGCGAGAGACAGGGATTGGGCGAGCAGTACTTC. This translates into CASSERQGLGEQYF. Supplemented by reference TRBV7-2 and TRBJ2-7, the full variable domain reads GAGVSQSPSNKVTEKGKDVELRCDPISGHTALYWYRQSLGQGLEFLIYFQGNSAPDKSGLPSDRFSAERTGGSVSTLTIQRTQQEDSAVYLCASSERQGLGEQYFGPGTRLTVT.

CDR3 region: CAWSVMDPAAGELFF. The CDR3 DNA sequence: TGTGCCTGGAGTGTCATGGACCCCGCCGCCGGGGAGCTGTTTTTT. V gene TRBV30 combines with J gene TRBJ2-2; the D is unclear. In germline, CDR1 is GTSNPN, CDR2 SVGIG (reference sequence). The CDR3 totals 15 residues. Trimming stripped 0 bases from V and 6 bases from J, with 14 bases between.

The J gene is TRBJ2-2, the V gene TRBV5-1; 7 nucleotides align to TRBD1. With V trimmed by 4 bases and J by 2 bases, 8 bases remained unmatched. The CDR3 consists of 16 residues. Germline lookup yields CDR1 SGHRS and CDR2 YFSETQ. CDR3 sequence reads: CASSPTGTVNTGELFF. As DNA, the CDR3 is TGCGCCAGCAGCCCAACCGGGACAGTAAACACCGGGGAGCTGTTTTTT.

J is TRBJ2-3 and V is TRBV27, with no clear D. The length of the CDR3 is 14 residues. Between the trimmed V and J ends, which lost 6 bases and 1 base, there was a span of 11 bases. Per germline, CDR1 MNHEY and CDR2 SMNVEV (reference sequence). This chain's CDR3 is CASSHGRGTDTQYF. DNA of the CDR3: TGTGCCAGCAGCCACGGAAGGGGCACAGATACGCAGTATTTT.

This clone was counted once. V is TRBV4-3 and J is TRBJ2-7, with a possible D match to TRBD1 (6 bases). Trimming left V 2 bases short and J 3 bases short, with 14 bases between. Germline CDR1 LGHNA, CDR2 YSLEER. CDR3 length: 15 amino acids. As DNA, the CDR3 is TGCGCCAGCAGCCAACACAGGGTAGGAGACTACGAGCAGTACTTC. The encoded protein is CASSQHRVGDYEQYF.

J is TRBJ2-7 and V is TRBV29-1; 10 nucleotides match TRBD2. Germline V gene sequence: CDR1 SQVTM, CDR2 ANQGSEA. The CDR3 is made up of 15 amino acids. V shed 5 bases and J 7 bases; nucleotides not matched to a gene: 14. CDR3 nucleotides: TGCAGCGTTCGAAGGGGGTCTAGCGGGAGAGGAGAGCAGTACTTC. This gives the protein CSVRRGSSGRGEQYF.

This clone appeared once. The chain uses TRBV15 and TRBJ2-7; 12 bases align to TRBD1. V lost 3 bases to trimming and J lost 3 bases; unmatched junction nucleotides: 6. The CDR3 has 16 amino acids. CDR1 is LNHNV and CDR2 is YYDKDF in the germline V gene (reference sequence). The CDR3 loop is CATSRGGTGGDYEQYF. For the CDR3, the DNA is TGTGCCACCAGCAGGGGTGGGACAGGGGGCGACTACGAGCAGTACTTC.

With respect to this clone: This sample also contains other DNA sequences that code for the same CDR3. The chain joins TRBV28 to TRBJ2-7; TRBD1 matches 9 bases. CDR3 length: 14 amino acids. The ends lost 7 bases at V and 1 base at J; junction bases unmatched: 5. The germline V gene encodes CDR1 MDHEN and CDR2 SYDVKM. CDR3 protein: CASTSGQGSYEQYF. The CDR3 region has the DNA TGTGCCAGCACCTCGGGACAGGGATCCTACGAGCAGTACTTC. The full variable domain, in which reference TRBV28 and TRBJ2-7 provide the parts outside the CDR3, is DVKVTQSSRYLVKRTGEKVFLECVQDMDHENMFWYRQDPGLGLRLIYFSYDVKMKEKGDIPEGYSVSREKKERFSLILESASTNQTSMYLCASTSGQGSYEQYFGPGTRLTVT.

The CDR3, as DNA: TGTGCCAGCACTAAGGGACTAGCGTCAATGGGCGAGCAGTACTTC. It translates to CASTKGLASMGEQYF. The gene calls are TRBV28 and TRBJ2-7; 10 bases agree with TRBD2. This CDR3 has 15 residues. Trimming cost V 7 bases and J 6 bases; bases outside gene matches: 12. CDR1 MDHEN and CDR2 SYDVKM come from the germline V gene.

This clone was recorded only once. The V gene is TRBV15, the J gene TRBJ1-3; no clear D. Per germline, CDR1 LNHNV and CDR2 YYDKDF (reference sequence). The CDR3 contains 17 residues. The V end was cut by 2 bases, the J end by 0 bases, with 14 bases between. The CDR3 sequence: CATSRPAIEGSGNTIYF. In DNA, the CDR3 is TGTGCCACCAGCAGACCCGCGATAGAGGGCTCTGGAAACACCATATATTTT.

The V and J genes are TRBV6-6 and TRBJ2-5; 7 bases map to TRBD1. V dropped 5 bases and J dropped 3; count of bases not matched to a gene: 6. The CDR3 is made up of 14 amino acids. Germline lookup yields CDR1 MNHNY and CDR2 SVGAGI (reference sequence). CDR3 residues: CASSEDRTEETQYF. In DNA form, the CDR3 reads TGTGCCAGCAGTGAGGACAGGACGGAAGAGACCCAGTACTTC.

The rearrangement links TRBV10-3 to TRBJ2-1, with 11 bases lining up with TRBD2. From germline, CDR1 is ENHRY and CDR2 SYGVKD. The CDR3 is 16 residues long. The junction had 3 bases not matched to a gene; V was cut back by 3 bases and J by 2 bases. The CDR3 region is CAISDRGLAAYNEQFF. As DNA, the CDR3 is TGTGCCATCAGTGATCGGGGACTAGCGGCCTACAATGAGCAGTTCTTC.

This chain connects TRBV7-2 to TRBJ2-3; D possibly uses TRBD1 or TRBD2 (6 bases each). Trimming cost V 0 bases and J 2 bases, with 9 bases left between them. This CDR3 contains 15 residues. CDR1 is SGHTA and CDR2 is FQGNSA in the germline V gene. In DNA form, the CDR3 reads TGTGCCAGCAGCTTAGCGGGGGGCCCCACAGATACGCAGTATTTT. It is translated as CASSLAGGPTDTQYF.

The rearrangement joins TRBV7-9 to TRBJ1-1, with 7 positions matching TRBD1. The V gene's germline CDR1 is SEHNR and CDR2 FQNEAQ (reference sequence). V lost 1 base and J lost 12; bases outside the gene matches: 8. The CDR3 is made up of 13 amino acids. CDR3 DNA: TGTGCCAGCAGCTTAGAGACCAGGGGGACTACTTTCTTT. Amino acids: CASSLETRGTTFF.

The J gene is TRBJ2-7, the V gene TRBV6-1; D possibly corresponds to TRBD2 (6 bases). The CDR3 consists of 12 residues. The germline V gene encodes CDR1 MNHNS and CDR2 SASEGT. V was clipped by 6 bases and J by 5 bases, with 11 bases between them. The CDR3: CASRRAGNEQYF. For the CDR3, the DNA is TGTGCCAGCAGGCGGGCGGGGAACGAGCAGTACTTC.

The CDR3 nucleotides are TGTGCCAGCAGTTTAGGATTCCAGACTCGGTGGGGCTACACCTTC. Translating it yields CASSLGFQTRWGYTF. The chain recombines TRBV28 with TRBJ1-2; no definite D call. The CDR3 covers 15 residues. V lost 2 bases, J lost 8 bases, and 18 bases lay in between. Germline V gives CDR1 MDHEN, CDR2 SYDVKM.

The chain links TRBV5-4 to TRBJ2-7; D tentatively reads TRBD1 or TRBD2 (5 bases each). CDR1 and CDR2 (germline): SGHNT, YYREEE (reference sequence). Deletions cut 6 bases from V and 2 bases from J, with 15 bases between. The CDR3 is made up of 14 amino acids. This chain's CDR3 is CASKMWGTPYEQYF. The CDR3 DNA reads TGTGCCAGCAAAATGTGGGGGACCCCCTACGAGCAGTACTTC.

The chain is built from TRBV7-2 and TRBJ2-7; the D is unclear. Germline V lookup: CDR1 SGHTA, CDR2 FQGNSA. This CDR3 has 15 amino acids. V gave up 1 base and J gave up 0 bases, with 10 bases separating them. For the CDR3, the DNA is TGTGCCAGCAGCTTAGAATTCGGCAGCTCCTACGAGCAGTACTTC. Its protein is CASSLEFGSSYEQYF.

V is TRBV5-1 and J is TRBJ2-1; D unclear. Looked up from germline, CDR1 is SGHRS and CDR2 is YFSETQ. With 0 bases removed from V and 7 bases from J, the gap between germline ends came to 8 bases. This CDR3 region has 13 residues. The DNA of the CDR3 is TGCGCCAGCAGCTTGGCCGTAGGTAATGAGCAGTTCTTC. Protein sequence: CASSLAVGNEQFF.

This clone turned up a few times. The CDR3 region is CASAYRGPPSGANVLTF. The CDR3 DNA reads TGTGCCAGCGCCTACAGGGGCCCCCCCTCTGGGGCCAACGTCCTGACTTTC. The rearrangement joins TRBV5-6 to TRBJ2-6; 7 bases line up with TRBD1. Germline V lookup: CDR1 SGHDT, CDR2 YYEEEE. The CDR3 covers 17 residues. With 7 bases clipped from V and 0 bases from J, the junction kept 10 bases outside the gene matches.

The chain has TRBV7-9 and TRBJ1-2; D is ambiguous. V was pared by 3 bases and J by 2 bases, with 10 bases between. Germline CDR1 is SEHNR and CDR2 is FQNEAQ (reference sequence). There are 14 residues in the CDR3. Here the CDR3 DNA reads TGTGCCAGCAGCTTGTCACCGGAGAACTATGGCTACACCTTC. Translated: CASSLSPENYGYTF.

CDR3 sequence reads: CASSPLGLSLHF. Here the CDR3 DNA reads TGTGCCAGCAGCCCACTAGGGTTATCCCTCCACTTT. The J gene is TRBJ1-6, the V gene TRBV6-5, with no clear D. The CDR3 totals 12 residues. The V gene lost 6 bases and the J gene lost 14 bases, with 14 bases spanning the gap. CDR1 and CDR2 (germline): MNHEY, SVGAGI.

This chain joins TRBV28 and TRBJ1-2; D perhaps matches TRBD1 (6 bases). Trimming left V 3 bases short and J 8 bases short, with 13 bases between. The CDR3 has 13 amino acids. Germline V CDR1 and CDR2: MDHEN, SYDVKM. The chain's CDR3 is CASSLGGARGYTF. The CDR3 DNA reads TGTGCCAGCAGTTTGGGGGGGGCGCGAGGCTACACCTTC.

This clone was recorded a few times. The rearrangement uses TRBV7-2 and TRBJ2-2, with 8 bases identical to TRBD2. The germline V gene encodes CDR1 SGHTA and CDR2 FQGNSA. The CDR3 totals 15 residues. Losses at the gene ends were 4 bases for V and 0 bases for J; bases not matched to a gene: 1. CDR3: CASSSGGANTGELFF. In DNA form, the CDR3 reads TGTGCCAGCAGCTCCGGGGGGGCGAACACCGGGGAGCTGTTTTTT.

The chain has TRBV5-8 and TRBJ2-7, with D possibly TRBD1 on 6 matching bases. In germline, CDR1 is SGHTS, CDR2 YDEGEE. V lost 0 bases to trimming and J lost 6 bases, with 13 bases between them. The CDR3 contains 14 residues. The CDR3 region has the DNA TGTGCCAGCAGCTTGGGGCACCCAGGGGTCGAGCAGTACTTC. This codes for CASSLGHPGVEQYF.